This T cell receptor beta chain is from a study of blood T cell repertoires in COVID-19. About the research overall: The analysed material was cDNA or gDNA that came from T cells, B-cell-depleted T cells, or PBMCs.

Sequencing used immunoSEQ multiplex PCR; TCRdb keeps in-frame clones, though not all of them. The data contain some 450,000 clones, over 85% of them singletons. Recruited during active infection, patients (from Seattle) were subsequently followed longitudinally. The CDR3 is made up of 16 amino acids. The germline V gene encodes CDR1 GTSNPN and CDR2 SVGIG (reference sequence). Losses at the gene ends were 1 base for V and 7 bases for J; bases not matched to a gene: 9. This receptor was obtained from a man aged 18 to 30 with COVID-19, enrolled during active disease. The gene calls are TRBV30 and TRBJ2-1, with TRBD1 matching over 11 bases. Sequenced input: peripheral blood. The chain's CDR3 is CAWSAHRDRGRNEQFF. The CDR3 DNA follows: TGTGCCTGGAGTGCGCACCGGGACAGGGGGAGGAATGAGCAGTTCTTC.